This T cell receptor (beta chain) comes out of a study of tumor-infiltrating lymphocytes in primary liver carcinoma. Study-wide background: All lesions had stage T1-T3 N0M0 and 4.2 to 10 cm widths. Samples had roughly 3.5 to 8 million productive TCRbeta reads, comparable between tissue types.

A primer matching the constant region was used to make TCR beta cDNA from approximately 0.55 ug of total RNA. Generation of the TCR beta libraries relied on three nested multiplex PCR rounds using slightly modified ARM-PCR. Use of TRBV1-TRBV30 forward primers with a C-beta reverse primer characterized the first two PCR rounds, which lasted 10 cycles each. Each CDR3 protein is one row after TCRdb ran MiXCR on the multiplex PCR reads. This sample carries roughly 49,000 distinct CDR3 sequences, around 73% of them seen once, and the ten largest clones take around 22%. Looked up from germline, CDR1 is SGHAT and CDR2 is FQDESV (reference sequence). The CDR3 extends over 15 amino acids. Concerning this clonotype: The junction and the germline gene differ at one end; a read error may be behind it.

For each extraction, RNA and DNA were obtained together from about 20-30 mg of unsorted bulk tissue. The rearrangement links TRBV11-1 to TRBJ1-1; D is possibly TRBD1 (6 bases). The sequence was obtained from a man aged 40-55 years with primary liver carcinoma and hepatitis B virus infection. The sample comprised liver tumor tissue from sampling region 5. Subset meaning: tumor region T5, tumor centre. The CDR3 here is CASNWSARGNTEAYF. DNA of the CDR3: TGTGCCAGCAACTGGTCGGCTAGGGGGAACACTGAAGCTTACTTT.